This TCR beta chain was documented in a study of T cell responses to AZD1222 COVID-19 vaccine. Some clones are missing from TCRdb's copy, which holds only in-frame ones; the method was immunoSEQ multiplex PCR. The sample lists roughly 120,000 clones; 85% to 90% were seen once. This CDR3 has 15 amino acids. Trimming shortened V by 5 bases and J by 3 bases, and 14 bases separated the two germline ends. The germline V gene has CDR1 LNHNV and CDR2 YYDKDF (reference sequence). Overall study results and limits: Clonal diversity was possibly underestimated; the donors were predominantly white British and more often female. Regions 160-218 and 743-854 held dominance among vaccine-associated CD4 TCRs, which spanned spike. Spike-specific TCR breadth rose after two AZD1222 doses, and depth rose as well.

This clone appeared once. Antigen: not known. Recipients boosted at about 4 weeks or about 12 weeks are pooled. The material was peripheral blood, obtained 28 days after the second AZD1222 dose. This sequence joins TRBV15 and TRBJ1-5; TRBD1 is a possible D gene (6 bases). The TCR was taken from an adult who received the AZD1222 COVID-19 vaccine. The CDR3 is CATSGYGTTNQPQHF. For the CDR3, the DNA is TGTGCCACCAGCGGCTACGGGACAACCAATCAGCCCCAGCATTTT.